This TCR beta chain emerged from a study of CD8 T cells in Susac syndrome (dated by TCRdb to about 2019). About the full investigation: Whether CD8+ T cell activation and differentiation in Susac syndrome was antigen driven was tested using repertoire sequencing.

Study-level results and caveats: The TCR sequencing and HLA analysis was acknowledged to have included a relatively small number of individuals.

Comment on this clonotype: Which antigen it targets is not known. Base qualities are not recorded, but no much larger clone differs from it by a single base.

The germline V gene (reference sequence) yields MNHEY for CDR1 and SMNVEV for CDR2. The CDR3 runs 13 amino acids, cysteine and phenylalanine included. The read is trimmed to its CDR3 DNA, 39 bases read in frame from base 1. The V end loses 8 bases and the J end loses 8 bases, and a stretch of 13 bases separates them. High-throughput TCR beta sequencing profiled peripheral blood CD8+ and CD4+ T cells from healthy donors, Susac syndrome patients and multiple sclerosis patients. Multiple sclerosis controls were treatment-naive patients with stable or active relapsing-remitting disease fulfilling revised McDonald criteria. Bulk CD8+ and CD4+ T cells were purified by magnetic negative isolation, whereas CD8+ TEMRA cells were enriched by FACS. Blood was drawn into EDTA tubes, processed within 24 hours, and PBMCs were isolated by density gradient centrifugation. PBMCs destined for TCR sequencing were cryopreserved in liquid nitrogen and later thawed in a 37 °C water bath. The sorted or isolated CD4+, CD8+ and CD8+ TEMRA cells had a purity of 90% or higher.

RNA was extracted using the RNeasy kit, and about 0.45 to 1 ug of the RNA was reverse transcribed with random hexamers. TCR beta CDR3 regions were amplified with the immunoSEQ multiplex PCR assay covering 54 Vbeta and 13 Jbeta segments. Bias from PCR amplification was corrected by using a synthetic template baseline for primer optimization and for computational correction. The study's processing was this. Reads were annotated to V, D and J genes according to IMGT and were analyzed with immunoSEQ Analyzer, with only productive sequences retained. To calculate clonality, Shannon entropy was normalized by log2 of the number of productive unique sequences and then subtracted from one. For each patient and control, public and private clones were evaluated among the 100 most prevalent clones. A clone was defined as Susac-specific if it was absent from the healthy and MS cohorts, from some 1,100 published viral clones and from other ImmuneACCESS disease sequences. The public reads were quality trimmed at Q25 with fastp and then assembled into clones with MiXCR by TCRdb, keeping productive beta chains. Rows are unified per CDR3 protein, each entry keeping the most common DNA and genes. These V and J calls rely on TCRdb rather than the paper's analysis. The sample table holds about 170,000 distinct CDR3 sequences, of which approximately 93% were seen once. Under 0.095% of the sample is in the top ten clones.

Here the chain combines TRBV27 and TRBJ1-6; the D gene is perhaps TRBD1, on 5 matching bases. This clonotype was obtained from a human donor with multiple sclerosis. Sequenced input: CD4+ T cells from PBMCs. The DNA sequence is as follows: TGTGCCAGCCAGGAGGGGAGGGATTCACCCCTCCACTTT. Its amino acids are CASQEGRDSPLHF.